These T cell receptor beta chains were read from a single sample in a study of cytomegalovirus exposure and HLA in healthy donors. Data came from immunoSEQ multiplex PCR; TCRdb stores just in-frame clones and leaves some out. There are over 40,000 clones in the sample, with 5% to 8% held by the top ten. Source material: PBMCs. These receptor sequences come from a man aged 30 to 45 in good health and CMV-seronegative. The CDR3 runs from the conserved cysteine through the conserved F or W. The D gene is left open where the match is weak.

D gene | J gene | V gene | CDR3 protein | CDR3 DNA
. | TRBJ2-3 | TRBV4-1 | CASSQGPRGTDTQYF | TGCGCCAGCAGCCAAGGTCCCAGGGGCACAGATACGCAGTATTTT
TRBD2 | TRBJ2-3 | TRBV30 | CAGRGTSGMSNTQYF | TGTGCCGGGAGGGGGACTAGCGGGATGTCGAATACGCAGTATTTT
TRBD1 | TRBJ1-6 | TRBV15 | CATSRVTGGNNSPLHF | TGTGCCACCAGCAGAGTGACAGGGGGGAATAATTCACCCCTCCACTTT
. | TRBJ1-3 | TRBV7-2 | CASSLMLGGGNTIYF | TGTGCCAGCAGCTTAATGTTGGGGGGGGGAAACACCATATATTTT
TRBD2 | TRBJ2-7 | TRBV27 | CASSNIAGLTYEQYF | TGTGCCAGCAGTAATATAGCGGGGCTAACCTACGAGCAGTACTTC
TRBD1 | TRBJ1-2 | TRBV4-1 | CASSFPGQGVYGYTF | TGCGCCAGCAGCTTTCCGGGACAGGGAGTTTATGGCTACACCTTC
. | TRBJ1-2 | TRBV18 | CASSPPTRVFGYTF | TGTGCCAGCTCACCACCGACCAGGGTATTTGGCTACACCTTC
TRBD1 | TRBJ2-7 | TRBV6-6 | CASSLTGTGTYEQYF | TGTGCCAGCAGCCTAACCGGGACAGGGACCTACGAGCAGTACTTC
. | TRBJ1-2 | TRBV7-2 | CASSLASVYGYTF | TGTGCCAGCAGCTTAGCTTCCGTATATGGCTACACCTTC
TRBD2 | TRBJ2-1 | TRBV27 | CASTETSGTSYNEQFF | TGTGCCAGCACCGAGACTAGCGGGACCTCCTACAATGAGCAGTTCTTC
. | TRBJ2-7 | TRBV27 | CASSLSGNEQYF | TGTGCCAGCAGTTTATCCGGGAACGAGCAGTACTTC
. | TRBJ2-7 | TRBV20-1 | CSASAGREQYF | TGCAGTGCTTCCGCGGGTAGGGAGCAGTACTTC
TRBD1 | TRBJ1-2 | TRBV7-9 | CASSLTGGDGYTF | TGTGCCAGCAGCCTGACAGGGGGCGACGGCTACACCTTC
TRBD1 | TRBJ2-1 | TRBV27 | CASKVGQGINEQFF | TGTGCCAGCAAGGTCGGACAGGGTATCAATGAGCAGTTCTTC
TRBD1 | TRBJ2-7 | TRBV19 | CASSILDRAYEQYF | TGTGCCAGTAGTATTCTGGACAGGGCCTACGAGCAGTACTTC
. | TRBJ2-7 | TRBV4-1 | CASSQDWGRISYEQYF | TGCGCCAGCAGCCAAGATTGGGGCAGGATCTCCTACGAGCAGTACTTC
TRBD1 | TRBJ1-5 | TRBV2 | CATRDRVGGNQPQHF | TGTGCCACTAGGGACAGGGTCGGAGGCAATCAGCCCCAGCATTTT
TRBD1 | TRBJ1-2 | TRBV27 | CASSPGQGIGGYTF | TGTGCCAGCAGTCCGGGACAGGGAATCGGGGGCTACACCTTC
TRBD1 | TRBJ1-2 | TRBV18 | CASSPPAGGIYGYTF | TGTGCCAGCTCACCACCGGCAGGGGGCATTTATGGCTACACCTTC
. | TRBJ2-2 | TRBV5-4 | CASSLGGDTGELFF | TGTGCCAGCAGCTTGGGGGGAGACACCGGGGAGCTGTTTTTT
. | TRBJ2-2 | TRBV6-4 | CASSDNTNTGELFF | TGTGCCAGCAGTGACAACACGAACACCGGGGAGCTGTTTTTT
TRBD2 | TRBJ2-1 | TRBV2 | CASNLLAGGLDNEQFF | TGTGCCAGCAACTTACTAGCGGGAGGGCTTGACAATGAGCAGTTCTTC
. | TRBJ2-1 | TRBV18 | CASSPGGVKQFF | TGTGCCAGCTCACCAGGCGGGGTAAAGCAGTTCTTC
. | TRBJ2-2 | TRBV6-1 | CASRETVGAGELFF | TGTGCCAGCAGAGAGACAGTTGGGGCCGGGGAGCTGTTTTTT
. | TRBJ1-2 | TRBV6-6 | CASSYSQGANGYTF | TGTGCCAGCAGTTACTCACAGGGAGCAAATGGCTACACCTTC
TRBD1 | TRBJ2-1 | TRBV2 | CASSGTGQVYNEQFF | TGTGCCAGCAGTGGGACGGGACAGGTCTACAATGAGCAGTTCTTC
. | TRBJ2-7 | TRBV14 | CASSPRGDYEQYF | TGTGCCAGCAGCCCTCGCGGTGACTACGAGCAGTACTTC
TRBD1 | TRBJ1-5 | TRBV18 | CASSPAGTGRGQPQHF | TGTGCCAGCTCACCAGCAGGGACAGGGCGAGGTCAGCCCCAGCATTTT
TRBD2 | TRBJ2-3 | TRBV9 | CASSARGRDTQYF | TGTGCCAGCAGCGCGCGGGGGAGGGATACGCAGTATTTT
. | TRBJ1-5 | TRBV5-8 | CASSLDSLYQPQHF | TGTGCCAGCAGCTTGGACAGTCTCTATCAGCCCCAGCATTTT
. | TRBJ1-2 | TRBV27 | CASSSLSRQVFYGYTF | TGTGCCAGCAGTTCCCTTTCGAGACAGGTCTTCTATGGCTACACCTTC
TRBD2 | TRBJ2-1 | TRBV2 | CASSETLAGGGNEQFF | TGTGCCAGCAGTGAGACACTAGCGGGAGGCGGCAATGAGCAGTTCTTC
. | TRBJ1-5 | TRBV6-5 | CASSYSRDNQPQHF | TGTGCCAGCAGTTACAGCAGGGACAATCAGCCCCAGCATTTT
. | TRBJ1-5 | TRBV27 | CASSLSNNQPQHF | TGTGCCAGCAGTCTTTCTAACAATCAGCCCCAGCATTTT
TRBD1 | TRBJ2-7 | TRBV6-5 | CASSLERGRYEQYF | TGTGCCAGCAGTCTAGAAAGGGGGCGCTACGAGCAGTACTTC
. | TRBJ2-7 | TRBV7-8 | CASSLDWGGPGEQYF | TGTGCCAGCAGCTTAGATTGGGGGGGGCCTGGAGAGCAGTACTTC
. | TRBJ1-1 | TRBV29-1 | CSVVPSGFLNTEAFF | TGCAGCGTTGTTCCATCAGGGTTTCTTAACACTGAAGCTTTCTTT
TRBD2 | TRBJ2-7 | TRBV5-1 | CASSLVQGGSEQYF | TGCGCCAGCAGCTTGGTGCAGGGAGGGAGCGAGCAGTACTTC
. | TRBJ1-1 | TRBV13 | CASSFQGSGTEAFF | TGTGCCAGCAGCTTTCAGGGTAGCGGCACTGAAGCTTTCTTT
. | TRBJ1-1 | TRBV2 | CASSEWQVGSTEAFF | TGTGCCAGCAGTGAGTGGCAGGTCGGTAGCACTGAAGCTTTCTTT
. | TRBJ2-7 | TRBV30 | CAWSIQGYEQYF | TGTGCCTGGAGCATACAGGGCTACGAGCAGTACTTC
. | TRBJ2-2 | TRBV19 | CASSAARGALTGELFF | TGTGCCAGTAGTGCCGCTCGGGGGGCATTGACCGGGGAGCTGTTTTTT
. | TRBJ1-5 | TRBV13 | CASSSIHSNQPQHF | TGTGCCAGCAGCTCAATACATAGCAATCAGCCCCAGCATTTT
. | TRBJ2-7 | TRBV12-1 | CASSFPGYEQYF | TGTGCCAGCAGCTTTCCCGGCTACGAGCAGTACTTC
TRBD1 | TRBJ2-3 | TRBV10-3 | CAISDLGQGFPDTQYF | TGTGCCATCAGTGACTTGGGACAGGGGTTCCCAGATACGCAGTATTTT
TRBD1 | TRBJ1-3 | TRBV12-5 | CASVLSGGSGNTIYF | TGTGCTAGTGTCCTCTCAGGGGGCTCTGGAAACACCATATATTTT
. | TRBJ2-7 | TRBV6-5 | CASSYTGINSYEQYF | TGTGCCAGCAGTTACACAGGGATCAACTCCTACGAGCAGTACTTC
TRBD2 | TRBJ2-7 | TRBV30 | CAWMVAGRGKHF | TGTGCCTGGATGGTAGCGGGCCGGGGCAAACACTTC
. | TRBJ2-2 | TRBV7-3 | CASSFNPRITGELFF | TGTGCCAGCAGCTTTAACCCTAGGATCACCGGGGAGCTGTTTTTT
. | TRBJ2-5 | TRBV5-6 | CASSPLTGTQYF | TGTGCCAGCAGCCCGCTAACAGGGACCCAGTACTTC
. | TRBJ2-2 | TRBV6-1 | CASSNLGAGELFF | TGTGCCAGCAGCAATTTAGGGGCCGGGGAGCTGTTTTTT
. | TRBJ2-1 | TRBV20-1 | CSARVVNEQFF | TGCAGTGCTAGAGTCGTTAATGAGCAGTTCTTC
. | TRBJ2-1 | TRBV5-4 | CASSLFQEKQFF | TGTGCCAGCAGCTTATTTCAAGAGAAGCAGTTCTTC
. | TRBJ1-3 | TRBV9 | CASSVGSANSGNTIYF | TGTGCCAGCAGCGTAGGGAGTGCTAACTCTGGAAACACCATATATTTT
. | TRBJ2-3 | TRBV20-1 | CSARTPDTQYF | TGCAGTGCTCGGACACCAGATACGCAGTATTTT